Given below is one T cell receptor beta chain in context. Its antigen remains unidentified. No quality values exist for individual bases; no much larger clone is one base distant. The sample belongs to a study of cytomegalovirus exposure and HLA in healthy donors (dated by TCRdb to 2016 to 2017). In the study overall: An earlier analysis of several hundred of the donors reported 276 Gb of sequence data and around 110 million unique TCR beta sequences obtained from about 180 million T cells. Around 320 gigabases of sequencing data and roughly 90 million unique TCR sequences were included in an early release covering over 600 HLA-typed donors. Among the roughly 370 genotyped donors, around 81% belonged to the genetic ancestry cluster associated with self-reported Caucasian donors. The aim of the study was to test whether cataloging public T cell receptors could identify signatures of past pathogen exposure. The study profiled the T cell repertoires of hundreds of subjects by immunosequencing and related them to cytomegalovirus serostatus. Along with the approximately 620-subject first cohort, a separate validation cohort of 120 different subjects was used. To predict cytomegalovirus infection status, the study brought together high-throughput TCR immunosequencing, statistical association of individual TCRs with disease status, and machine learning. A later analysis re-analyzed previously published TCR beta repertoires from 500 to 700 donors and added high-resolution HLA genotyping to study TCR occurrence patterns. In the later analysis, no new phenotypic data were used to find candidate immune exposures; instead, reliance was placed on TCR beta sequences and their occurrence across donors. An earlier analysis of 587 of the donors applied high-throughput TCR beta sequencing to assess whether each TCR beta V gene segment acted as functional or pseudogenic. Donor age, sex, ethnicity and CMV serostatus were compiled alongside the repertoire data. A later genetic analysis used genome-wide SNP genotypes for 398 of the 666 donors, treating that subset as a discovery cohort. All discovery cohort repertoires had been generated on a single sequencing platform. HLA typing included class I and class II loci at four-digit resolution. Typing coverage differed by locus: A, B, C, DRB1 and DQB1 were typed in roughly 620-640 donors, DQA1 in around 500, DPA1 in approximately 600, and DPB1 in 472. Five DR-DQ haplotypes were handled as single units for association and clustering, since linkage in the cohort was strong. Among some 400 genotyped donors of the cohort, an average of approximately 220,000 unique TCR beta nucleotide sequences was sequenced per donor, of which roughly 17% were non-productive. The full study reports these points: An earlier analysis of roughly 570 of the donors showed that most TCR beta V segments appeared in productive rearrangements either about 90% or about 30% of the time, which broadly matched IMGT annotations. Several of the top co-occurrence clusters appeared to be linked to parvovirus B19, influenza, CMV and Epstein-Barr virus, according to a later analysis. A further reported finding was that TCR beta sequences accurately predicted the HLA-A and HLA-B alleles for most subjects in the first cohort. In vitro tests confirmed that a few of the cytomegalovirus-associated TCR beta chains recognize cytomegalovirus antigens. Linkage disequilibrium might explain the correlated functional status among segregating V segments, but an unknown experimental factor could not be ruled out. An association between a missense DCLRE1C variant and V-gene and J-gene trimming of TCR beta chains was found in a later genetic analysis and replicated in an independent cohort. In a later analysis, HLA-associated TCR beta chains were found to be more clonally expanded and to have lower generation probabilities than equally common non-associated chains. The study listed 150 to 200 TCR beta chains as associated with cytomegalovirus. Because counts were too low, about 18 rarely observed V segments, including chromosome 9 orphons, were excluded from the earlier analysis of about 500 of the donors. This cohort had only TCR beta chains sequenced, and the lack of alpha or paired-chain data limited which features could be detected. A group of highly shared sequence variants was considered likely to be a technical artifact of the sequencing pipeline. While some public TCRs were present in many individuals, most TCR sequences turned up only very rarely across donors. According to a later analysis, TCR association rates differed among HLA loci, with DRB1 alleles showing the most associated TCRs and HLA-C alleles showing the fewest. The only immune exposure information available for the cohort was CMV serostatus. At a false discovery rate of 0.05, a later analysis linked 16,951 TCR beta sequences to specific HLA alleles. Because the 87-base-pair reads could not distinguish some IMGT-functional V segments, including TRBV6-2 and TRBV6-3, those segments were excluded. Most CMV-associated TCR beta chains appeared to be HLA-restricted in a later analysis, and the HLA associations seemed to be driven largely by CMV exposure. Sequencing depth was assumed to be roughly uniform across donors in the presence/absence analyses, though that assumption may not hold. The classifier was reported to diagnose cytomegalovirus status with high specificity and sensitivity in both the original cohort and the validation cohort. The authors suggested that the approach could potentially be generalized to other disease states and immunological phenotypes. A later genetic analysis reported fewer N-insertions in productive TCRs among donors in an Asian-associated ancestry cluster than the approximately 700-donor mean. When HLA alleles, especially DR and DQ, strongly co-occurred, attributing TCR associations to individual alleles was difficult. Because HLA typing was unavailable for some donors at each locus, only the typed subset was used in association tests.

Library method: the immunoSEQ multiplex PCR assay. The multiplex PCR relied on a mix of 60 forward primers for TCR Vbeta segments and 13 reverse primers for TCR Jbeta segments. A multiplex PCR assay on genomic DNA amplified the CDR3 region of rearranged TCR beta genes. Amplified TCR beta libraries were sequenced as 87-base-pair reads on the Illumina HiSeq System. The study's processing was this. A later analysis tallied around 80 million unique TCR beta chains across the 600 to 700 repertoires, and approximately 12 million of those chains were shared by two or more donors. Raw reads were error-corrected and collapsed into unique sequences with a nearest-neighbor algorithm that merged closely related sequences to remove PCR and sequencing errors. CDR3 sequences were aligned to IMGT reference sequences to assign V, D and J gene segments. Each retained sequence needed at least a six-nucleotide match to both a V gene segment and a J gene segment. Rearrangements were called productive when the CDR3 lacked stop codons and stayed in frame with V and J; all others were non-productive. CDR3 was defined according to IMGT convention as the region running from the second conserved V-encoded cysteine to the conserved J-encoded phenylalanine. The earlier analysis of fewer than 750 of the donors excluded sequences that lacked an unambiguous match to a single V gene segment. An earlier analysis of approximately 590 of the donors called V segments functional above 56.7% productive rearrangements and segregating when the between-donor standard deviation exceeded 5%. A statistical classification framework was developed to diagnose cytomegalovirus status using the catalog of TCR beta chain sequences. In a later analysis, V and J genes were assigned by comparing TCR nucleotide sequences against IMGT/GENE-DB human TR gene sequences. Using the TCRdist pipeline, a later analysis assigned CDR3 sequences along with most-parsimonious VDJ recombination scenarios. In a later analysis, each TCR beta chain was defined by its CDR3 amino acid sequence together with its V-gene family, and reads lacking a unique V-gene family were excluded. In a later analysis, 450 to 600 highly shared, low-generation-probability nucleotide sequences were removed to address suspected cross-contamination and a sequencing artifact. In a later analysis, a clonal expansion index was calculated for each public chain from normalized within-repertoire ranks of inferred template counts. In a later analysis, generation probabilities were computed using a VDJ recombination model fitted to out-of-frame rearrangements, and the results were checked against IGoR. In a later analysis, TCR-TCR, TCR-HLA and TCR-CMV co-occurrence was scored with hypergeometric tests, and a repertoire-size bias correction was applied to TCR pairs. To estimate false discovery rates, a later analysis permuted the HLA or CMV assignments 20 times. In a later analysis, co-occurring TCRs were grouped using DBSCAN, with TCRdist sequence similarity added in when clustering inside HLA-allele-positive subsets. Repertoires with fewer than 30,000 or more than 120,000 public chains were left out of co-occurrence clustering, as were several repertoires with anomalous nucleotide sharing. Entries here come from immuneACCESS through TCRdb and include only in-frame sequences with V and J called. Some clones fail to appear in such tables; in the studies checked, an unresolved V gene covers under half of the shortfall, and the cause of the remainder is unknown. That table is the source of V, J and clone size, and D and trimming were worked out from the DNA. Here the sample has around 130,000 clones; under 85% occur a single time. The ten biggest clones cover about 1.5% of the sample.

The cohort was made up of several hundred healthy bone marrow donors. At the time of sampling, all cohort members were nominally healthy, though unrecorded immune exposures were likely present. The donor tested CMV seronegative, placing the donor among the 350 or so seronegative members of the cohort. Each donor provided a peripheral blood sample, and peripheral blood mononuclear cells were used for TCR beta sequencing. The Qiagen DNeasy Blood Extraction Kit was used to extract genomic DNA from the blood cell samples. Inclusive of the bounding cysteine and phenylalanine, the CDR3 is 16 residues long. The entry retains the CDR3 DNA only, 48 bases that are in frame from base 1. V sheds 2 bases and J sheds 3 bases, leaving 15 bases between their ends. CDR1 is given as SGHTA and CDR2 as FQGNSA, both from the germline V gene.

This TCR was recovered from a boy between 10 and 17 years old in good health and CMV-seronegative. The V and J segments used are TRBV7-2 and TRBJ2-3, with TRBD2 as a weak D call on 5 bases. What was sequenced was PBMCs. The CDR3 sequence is CASSLSLASRTDTQYF. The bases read TGTGCCAGCAGCTTATCCCTAGCATCTCGAACAGATACGCAGTATTTT.